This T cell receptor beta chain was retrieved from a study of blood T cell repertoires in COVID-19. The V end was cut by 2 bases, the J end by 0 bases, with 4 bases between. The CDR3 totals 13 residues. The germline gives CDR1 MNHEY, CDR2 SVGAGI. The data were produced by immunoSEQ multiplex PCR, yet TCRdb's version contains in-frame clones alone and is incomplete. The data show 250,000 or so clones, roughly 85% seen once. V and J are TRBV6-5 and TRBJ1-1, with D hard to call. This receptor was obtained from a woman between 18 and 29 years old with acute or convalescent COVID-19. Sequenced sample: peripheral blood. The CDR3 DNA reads TGTGCCAGCAGTTACGTATTGAACACTGAAGCTTTCTTT. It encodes CASSYVLNTEAFF.